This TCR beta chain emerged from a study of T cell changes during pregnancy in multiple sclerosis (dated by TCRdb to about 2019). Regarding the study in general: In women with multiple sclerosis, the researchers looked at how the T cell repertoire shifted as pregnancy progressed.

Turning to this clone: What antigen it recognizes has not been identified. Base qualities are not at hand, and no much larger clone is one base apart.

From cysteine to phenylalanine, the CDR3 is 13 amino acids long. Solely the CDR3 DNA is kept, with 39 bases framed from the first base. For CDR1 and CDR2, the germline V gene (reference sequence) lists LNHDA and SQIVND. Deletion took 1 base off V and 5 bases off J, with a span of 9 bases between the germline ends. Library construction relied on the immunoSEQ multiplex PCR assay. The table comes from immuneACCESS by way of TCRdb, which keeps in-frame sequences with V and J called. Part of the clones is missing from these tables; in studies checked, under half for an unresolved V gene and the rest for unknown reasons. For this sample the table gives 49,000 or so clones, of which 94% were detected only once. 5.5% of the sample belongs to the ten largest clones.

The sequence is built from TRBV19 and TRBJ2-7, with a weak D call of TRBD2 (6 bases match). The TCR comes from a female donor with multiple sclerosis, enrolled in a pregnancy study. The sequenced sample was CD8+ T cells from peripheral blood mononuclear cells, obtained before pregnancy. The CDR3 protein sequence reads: CASSIARGNEQYF. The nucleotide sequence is TGTGCCAGTAGTATAGCTCGGGGGAACGAGCAGTACTTC. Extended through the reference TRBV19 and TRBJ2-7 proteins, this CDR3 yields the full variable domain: DGGITQSPKYLFRKEGQNVTLSCEQNLNHDAMYWYRQDPGQGLRLIYYSQIVNDFQKGDIAEGYSVSREKKESFPLTVTSAQKNPTAFYLCASSIARGNEQYFGPGTRLTVT.